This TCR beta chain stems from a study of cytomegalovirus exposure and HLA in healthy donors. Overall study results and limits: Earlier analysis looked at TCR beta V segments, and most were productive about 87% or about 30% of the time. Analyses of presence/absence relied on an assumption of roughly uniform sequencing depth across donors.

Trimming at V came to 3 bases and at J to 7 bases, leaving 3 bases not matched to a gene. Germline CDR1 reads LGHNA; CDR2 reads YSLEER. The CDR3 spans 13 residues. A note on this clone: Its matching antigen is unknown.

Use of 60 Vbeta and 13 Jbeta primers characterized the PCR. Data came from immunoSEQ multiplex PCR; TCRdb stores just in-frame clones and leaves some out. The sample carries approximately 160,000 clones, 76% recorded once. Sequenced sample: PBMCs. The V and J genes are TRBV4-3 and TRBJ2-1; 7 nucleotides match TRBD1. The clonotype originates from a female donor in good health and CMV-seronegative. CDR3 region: CASSHSDRNEQFF. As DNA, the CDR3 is TGCGCCAGCAGCCATTCGGACAGGAATGAGCAGTTCTTC.